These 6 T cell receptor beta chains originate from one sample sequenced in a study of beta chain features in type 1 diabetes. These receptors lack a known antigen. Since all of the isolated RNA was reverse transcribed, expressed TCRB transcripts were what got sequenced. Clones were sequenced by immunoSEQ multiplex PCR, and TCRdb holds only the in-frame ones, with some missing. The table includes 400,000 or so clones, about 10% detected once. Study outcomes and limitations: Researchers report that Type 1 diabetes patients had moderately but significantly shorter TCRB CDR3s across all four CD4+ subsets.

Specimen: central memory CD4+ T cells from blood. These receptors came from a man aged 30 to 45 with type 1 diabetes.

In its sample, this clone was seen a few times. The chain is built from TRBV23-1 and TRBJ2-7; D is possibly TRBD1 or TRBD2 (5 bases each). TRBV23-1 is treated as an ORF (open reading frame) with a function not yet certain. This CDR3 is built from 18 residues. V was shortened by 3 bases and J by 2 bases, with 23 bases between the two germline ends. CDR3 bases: TGCGCCAGCAGTCATTCGCCCTTGGGGGATAGGGGACCCTACGAGCAGTACTTC. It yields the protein CASSHSPLGDRGPYEQYF.

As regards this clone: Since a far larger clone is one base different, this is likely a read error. Here the CDR3 DNA reads TGTGCCAGCAGCTGGTCTAGCGGGAGTTACGAGCAGTACTTC. Protein: CASSWSSGSYEQYF. The chain is built from TRBV7-2 and TRBJ2-7, with TRBD2 matching over 10 bases. This CDR3 is 14 amino acids long. Trimming took 4 bases from V and 4 from J; bases not matched to a gene: 4. Germline CDR1 is SGHTA and CDR2 is FQGNSA.

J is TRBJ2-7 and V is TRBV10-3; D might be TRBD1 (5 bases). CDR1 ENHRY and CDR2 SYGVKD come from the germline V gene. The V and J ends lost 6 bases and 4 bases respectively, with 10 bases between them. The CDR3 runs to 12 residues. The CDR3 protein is CAIRDTYYEQYF. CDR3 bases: TGTGCCATCAGGGACACTTATTACGAGCAGTACTTC.

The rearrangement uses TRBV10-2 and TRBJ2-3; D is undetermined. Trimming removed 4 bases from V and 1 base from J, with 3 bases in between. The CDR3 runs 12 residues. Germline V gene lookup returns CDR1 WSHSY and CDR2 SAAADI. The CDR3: CASSAGTDTQYF. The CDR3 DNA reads TGCGCCAGCAGTGCGGGCACAGATACGCAGTATTTT.

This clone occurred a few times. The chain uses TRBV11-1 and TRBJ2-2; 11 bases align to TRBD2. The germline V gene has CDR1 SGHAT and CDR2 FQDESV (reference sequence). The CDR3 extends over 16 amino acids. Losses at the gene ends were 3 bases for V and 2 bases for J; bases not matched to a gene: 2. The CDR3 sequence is CASSLGLAVNTGELFF. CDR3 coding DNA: TGTGCCAGCAGCTTGGGACTAGCGGTTAACACCGGGGAGCTGTTTTTT.

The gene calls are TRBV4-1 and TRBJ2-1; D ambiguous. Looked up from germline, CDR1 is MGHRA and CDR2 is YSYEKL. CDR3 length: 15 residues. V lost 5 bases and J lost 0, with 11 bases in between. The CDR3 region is CASSTLRSSYNEQFF. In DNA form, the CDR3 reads TGCGCCAGCAGCACTCTCCGGAGCTCCTACAATGAGCAGTTCTTC.